The sequence of this T cell receptor (beta chain) was determined in a study of shared clonotypes between healthy human individuals. Trimming removed 7 bases from V and 0 bases from J; junction bases left unmatched: 5. This CDR3 spans 14 amino acids. Germline V CDR1 and CDR2: SEHNR, FQNEAQ (reference sequence). Only in-frame clones appear in the TCRdb table, and some are missing; sequencing was by immunoSEQ multiplex PCR. The sample holds 1,400,000 or so clones, approximately 98.5% seen once. This clonotype was sampled from a man in his thirties or forties in good health. V is TRBV7-9 and J is TRBJ2-7; TRBD1 matches at 8 bases. Specimen: naive CD4+ T cells sorted from blood. Stated subset: CD45RA+ positively selected. The CDR3 reads CASKGTGLSYEQYF. DNA for the CDR3: TGTGCCAGCAAAGGGACAGGCCTCTCCTACGAGCAGTACTTC.